This TCR beta chain was retrieved from a study of CD8+CD57+ T cells in acquired aplastic anemia. Study details: Average DNA yield from sorted CD4+ and CD8+ cells was about 3.2 ug.

CDR3 length: 15 residues. Germline V lookup: CDR1 DFQATT, CDR2 SNEGSKA (reference sequence). With 1 base removed from V and 7 bases from J, the gap between germline ends came to 16 bases. Previously, flow cytometry had revealed CD8+CD57+ cell expansion in the patients chosen for sequencing. The patients, all of them, had severe acquired aplastic anemia. Patients were untreated when blood was sampled. Researchers used genomic DNA as the template to profile TCR beta VDJ and CDR3. Using its own MiXCR run on the reads, TCRdb lists one record per CDR3 protein. The top ten clones hold approximately 0.82% of a sample with roughly 500,000 distinct CDR3 sequences, approximately 33% of them seen once.

Sequenced sample: sorted CD4+, CD8+, or CD8+CD57+ T cells (not recorded which) from PBMCs. The clonotype originates from a human donor with aplastic anemia. The chain recombines TRBV20-1 with TRBJ1-4; D uncertain. The DNA for the CDR3 is TGCAGTGCTAGAGGATCCACAAAGAGTGGTGAAAAACTGTTTTTT. This gives the protein CSARGSTKSGEKLFF.